A selection of T cell receptor beta chains follows, all from one sample in a study of blood T cell repertoires in COVID-19. The repertoire was sequenced with immunoSEQ multiplex PCR; TCRdb's copy has only in-frame clones and lacks some. Of roughly 500,000 clones in the sample, approximately 87% were seen once. Sequencing input: PBMCs or T cells enriched from blood (not recorded which). All receptors derive from a woman aged 40 to 50 who had recovered from COVID-19. The CDR3 runs from the conserved cysteine through the conserved F or W.

V	CDR3
TRBV5-1	CASRTLAGPTDTQYF
TRBV10-2	CASLDRTGTSAPLYEQYF
TRBV7-2	CASSLARGFNTEAFF
TRBV7-7	CASSPGINTGELFF
TRBV5-1	CASSPGLAGGVPQETQYF
TRBV30	CAWRPLGWGGGTEAFF
TRBV12-3/TRBV12-4	CASSRGTGPNF
TRBV19	CASSMGQIETQYF
TRBV5-1	CASSISIAGVNEQFF
TRBV27	CASSLSLAGQMNTEAFF